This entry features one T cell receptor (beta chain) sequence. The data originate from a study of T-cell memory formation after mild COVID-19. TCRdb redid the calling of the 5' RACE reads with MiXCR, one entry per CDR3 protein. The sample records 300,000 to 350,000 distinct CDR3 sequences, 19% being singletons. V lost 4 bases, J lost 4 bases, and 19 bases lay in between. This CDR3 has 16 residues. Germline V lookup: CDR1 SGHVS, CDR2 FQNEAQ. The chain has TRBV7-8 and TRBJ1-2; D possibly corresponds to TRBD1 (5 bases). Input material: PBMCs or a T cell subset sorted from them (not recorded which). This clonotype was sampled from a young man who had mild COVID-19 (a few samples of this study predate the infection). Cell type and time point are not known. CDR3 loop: CASSSLMLTAPYGYTF. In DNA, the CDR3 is TGTGCCAGCAGCTCGCTAATGCTGACAGCCCCCTATGGCTACACCTTC.